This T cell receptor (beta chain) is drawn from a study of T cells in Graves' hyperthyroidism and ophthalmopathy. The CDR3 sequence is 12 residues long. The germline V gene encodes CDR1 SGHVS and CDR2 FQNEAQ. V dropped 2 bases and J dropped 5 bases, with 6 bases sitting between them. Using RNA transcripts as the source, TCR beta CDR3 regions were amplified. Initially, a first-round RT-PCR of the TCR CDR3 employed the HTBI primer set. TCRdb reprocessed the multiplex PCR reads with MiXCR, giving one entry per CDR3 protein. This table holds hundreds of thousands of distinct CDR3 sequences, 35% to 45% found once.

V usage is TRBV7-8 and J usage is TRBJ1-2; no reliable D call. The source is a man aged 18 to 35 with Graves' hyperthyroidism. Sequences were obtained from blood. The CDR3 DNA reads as TGTGCCAGCAGCTTACTCCGGTATGGCTACACCTTC. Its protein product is CASSLLRYGYTF.